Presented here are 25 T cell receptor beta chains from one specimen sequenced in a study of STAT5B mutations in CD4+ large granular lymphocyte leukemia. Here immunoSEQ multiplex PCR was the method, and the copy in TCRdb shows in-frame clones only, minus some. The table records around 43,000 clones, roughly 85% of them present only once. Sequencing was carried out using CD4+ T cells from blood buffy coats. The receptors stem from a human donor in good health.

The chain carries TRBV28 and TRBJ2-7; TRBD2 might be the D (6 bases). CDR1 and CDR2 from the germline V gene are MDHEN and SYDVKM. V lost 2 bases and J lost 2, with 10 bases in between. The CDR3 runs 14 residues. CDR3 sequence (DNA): TGTGCCAGCAGTTTAAGCGGGCCGACCTACGAGCAGTACTTC. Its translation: CASSLSGPTYEQYF.

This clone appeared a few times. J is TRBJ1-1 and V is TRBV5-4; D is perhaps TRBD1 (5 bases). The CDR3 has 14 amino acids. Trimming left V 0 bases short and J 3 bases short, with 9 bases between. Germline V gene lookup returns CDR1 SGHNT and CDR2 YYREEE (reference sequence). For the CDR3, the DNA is TGTGCCAGCAGCTTGGGAGGGGCGGACACTGAAGCTTTCTTT. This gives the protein CASSLGGADTEAFF.

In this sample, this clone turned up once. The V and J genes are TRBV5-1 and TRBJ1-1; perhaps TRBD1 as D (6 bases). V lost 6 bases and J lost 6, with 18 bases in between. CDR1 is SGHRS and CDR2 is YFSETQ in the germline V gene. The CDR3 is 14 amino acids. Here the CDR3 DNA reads TGCGCCAGCACGACCGCAGGGGCGGGGTCTGAAGCTTTCTTT. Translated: CASTTAGAGSEAFF.

The CDR3 is CASSLAGVQETQYF. For the CDR3, the DNA is TGCGCCAGCAGCTTAGCAGGGGTCCAAGAGACCCAGTACTTC. V gene TRBV5-1 combines with J gene TRBJ2-5; a possible D gene is TRBD1 (6 bases). CDR1 and CDR2 from the germline V gene are SGHRS and YFSETQ. The CDR3 is 14 residues long. V was clipped by 2 bases and J by 1 base, with 9 bases between them.

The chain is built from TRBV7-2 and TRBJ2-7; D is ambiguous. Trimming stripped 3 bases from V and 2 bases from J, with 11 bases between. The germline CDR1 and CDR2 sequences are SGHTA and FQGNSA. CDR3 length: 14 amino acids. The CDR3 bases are TGTGCCAGCAGCTTGGCAACAGAGACCTACGAGCAGTACTTC. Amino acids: CASSLATETYEQYF.

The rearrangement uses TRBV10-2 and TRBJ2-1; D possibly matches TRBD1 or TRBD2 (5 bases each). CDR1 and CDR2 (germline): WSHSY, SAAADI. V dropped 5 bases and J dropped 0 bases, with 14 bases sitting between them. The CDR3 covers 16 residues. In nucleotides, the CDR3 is TGCGCCAGCAGTATGACTATGAGGGGCTCCTACAATGAGCAGTTCTTC. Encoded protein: CASSMTMRGSYNEQFF.

The CDR3 region is CASSPNYSGSTDTQYF. The DNA of the CDR3 is TGTGCCAGCAGCCCGAACTATAGCGGGAGCACAGATACGCAGTATTTT. The chain recombines TRBV9 with TRBJ2-3, with TRBD2 matching over 7 bases. V was clipped by 4 bases and J by 0 bases; unmatched bases: 8. Germline CDR1 SGDLS, CDR2 YYNGEE. The CDR3 loop spans 16 amino acids.

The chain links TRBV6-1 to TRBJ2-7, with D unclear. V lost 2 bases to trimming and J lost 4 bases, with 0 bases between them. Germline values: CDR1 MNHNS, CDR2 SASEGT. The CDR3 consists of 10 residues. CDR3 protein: CASSEYEQYF. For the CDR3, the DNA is TGTGCCAGCAGTGAATACGAGCAGTACTTC.

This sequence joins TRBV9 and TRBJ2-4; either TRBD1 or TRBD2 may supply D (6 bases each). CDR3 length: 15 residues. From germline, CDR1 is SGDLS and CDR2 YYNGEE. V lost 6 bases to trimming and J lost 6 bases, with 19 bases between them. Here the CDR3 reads CASTPEGGGGNIQYF. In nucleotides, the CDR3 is TGTGCCAGCACCCCCGAGGGGGGAGGTGGAAACATTCAGTACTTC.

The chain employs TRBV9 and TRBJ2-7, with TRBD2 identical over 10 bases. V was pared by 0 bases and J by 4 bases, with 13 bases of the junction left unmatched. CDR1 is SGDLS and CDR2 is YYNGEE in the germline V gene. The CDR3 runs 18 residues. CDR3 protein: CASSVGAGSGGAGYEQYF. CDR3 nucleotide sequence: TGTGCCAGCAGCGTAGGGGCGGGGAGCGGGGGGGCTGGGTACGAGCAGTACTTC.

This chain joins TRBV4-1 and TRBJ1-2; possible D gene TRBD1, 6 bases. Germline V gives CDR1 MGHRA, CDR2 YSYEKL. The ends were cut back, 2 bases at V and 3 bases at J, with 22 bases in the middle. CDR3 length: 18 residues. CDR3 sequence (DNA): TGCGCCAGCAGCCAAAGGGGTGACGGGGGGCGCAGATACTATGGCTACACCTTC. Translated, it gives CASSQRGDGGRRYYGYTF.

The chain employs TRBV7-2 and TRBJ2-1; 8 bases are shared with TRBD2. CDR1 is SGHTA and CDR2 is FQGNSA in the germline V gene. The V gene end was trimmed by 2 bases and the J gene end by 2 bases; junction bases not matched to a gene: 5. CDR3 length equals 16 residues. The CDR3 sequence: CASSLPRTSPYNEQFF. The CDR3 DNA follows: TGTGCCAGCAGCTTACCCCGGACTAGCCCCTACAATGAGCAGTTCTTC.

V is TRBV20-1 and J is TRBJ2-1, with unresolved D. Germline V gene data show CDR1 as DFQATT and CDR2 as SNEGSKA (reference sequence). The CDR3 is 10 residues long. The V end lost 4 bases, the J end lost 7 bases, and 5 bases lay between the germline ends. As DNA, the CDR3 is TGCAGTGCTAAGGTGAATGAGCAGTTCTTC. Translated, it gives CSAKVNEQFF.

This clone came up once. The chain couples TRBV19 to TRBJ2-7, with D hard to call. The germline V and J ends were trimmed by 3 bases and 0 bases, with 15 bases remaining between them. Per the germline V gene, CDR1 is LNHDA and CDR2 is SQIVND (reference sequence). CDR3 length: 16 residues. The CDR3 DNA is TGTGCCAGTAGTATTTACGGCGGATCAAGCTCCTACGAGCAGTACTTC. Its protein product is CASSIYGGSSSYEQYF.

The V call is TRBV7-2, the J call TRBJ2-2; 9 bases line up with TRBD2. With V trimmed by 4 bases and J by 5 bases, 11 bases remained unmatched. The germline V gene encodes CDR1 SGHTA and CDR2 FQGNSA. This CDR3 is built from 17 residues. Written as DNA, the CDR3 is TGTGCCAGCAGCTCCGTGACTAGCGGATCCAGGACCGGGGAGCTGTTTTTT. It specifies CASSSVTSGSRTGELFF.

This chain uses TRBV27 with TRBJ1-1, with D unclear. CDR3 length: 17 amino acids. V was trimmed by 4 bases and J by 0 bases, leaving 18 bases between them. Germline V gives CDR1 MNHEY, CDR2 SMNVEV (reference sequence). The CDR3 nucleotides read TGTGCCAGCAGTTCCCTCGCGGAGGTCAGATTGAACACTGAAGCTTTCTTT. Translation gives CASSSLAEVRLNTEAFF.

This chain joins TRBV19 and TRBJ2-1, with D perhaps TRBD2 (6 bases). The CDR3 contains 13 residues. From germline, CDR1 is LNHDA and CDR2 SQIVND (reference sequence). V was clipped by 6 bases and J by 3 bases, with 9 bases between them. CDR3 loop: CASSRDFYNEQFF. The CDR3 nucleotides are TGTGCCAGTAGCCGGGACTTCTACAATGAGCAGTTCTTC.

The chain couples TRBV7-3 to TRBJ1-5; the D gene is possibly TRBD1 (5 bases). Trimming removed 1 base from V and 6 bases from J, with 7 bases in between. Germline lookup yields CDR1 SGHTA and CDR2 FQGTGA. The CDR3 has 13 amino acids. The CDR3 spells CASSLNQGQPQHF. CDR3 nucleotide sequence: TGTGCCAGCAGCTTAAACCAGGGTCAGCCCCAGCATTTT.

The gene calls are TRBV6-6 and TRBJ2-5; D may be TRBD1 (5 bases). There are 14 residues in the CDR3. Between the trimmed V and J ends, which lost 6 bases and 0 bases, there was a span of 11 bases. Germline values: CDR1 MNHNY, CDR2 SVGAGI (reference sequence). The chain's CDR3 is CASRTDLYQETQYF. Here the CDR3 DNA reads TGTGCCAGCAGGACAGATCTGTACCAAGAGACCCAGTACTTC.

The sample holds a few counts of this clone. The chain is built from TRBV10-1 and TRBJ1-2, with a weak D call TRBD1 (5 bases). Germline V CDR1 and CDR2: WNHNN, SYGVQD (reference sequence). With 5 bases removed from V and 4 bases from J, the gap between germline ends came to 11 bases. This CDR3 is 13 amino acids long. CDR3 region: CASSPGTAYGYTF. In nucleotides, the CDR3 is TGCGCCAGCAGTCCCGGGACGGCCTATGGCTACACCTTC.

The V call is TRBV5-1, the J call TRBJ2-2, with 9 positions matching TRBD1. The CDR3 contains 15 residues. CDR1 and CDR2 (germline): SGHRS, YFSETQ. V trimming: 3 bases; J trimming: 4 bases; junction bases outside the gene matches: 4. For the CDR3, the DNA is TGCGCCAGCAGCTCCTCGGGACAGGGCACCGGGGAGCTGTTTTTT. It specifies CASSSSGQGTGELFF. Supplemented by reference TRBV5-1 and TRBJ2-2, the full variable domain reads KAGVTQTPRYLIKTRGQQVTLSCSPISGHRSVSWYQQTPGQGLQFLFEYFSETQRNKGNFPGRFSGRQFSNSRSEMNVSTLELGDSALYLCASSSSGQGTGELFFGEGSRLTVL.

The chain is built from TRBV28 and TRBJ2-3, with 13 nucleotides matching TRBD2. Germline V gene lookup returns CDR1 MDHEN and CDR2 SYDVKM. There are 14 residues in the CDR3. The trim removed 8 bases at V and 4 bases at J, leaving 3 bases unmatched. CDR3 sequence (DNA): TGTGCCAGCCGGACTAGCGGGAGCGCAGATACGCAGTATTTT. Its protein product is CASRTSGSADTQYF.

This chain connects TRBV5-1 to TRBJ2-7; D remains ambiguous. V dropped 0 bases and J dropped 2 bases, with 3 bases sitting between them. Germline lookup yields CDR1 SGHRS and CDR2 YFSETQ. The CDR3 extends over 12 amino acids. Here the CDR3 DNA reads TGCGCCAGCAGCTTGGTTGCCTACGAGCAGTACTTC. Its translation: CASSLVAYEQYF.

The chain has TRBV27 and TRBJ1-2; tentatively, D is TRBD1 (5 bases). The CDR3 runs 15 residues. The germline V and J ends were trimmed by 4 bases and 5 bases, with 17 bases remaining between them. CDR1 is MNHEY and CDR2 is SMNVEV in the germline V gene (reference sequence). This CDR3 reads CASSSRARGRYGYTF. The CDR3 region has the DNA TGTGCCAGCAGTTCCAGGGCCAGAGGAAGGTATGGCTACACCTTC.

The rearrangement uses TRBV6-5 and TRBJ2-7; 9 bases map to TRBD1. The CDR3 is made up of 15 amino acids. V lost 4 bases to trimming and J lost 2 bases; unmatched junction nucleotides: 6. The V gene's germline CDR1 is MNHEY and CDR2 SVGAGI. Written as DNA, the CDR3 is TGTGCCAGCAGTTCCCGGACAGGGGCCACCTACGAGCAGTACTTC. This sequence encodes CASSSRTGATYEQYF.